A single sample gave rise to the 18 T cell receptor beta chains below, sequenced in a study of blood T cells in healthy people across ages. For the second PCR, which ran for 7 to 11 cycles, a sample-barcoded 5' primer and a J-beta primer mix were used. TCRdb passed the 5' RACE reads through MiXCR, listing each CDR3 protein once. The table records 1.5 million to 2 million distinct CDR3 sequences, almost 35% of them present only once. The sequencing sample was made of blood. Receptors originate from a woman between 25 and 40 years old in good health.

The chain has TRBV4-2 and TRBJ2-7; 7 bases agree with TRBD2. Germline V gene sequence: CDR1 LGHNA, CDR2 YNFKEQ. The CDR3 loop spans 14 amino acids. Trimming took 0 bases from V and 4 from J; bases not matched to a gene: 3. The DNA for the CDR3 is TGTGCCAGCAGCCAAGAGACGGGAGGTTACGAGCAGTACTTC. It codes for CASSQETGGYEQYF.

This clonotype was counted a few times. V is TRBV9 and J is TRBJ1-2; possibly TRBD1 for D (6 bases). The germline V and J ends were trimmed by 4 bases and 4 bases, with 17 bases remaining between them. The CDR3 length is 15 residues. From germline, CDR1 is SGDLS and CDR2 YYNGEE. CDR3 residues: CASSPPAPGAYGYTF. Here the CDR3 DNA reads TGTGCCAGCAGCCCTCCGGCTCCGGGGGCCTATGGCTACACCTTC.

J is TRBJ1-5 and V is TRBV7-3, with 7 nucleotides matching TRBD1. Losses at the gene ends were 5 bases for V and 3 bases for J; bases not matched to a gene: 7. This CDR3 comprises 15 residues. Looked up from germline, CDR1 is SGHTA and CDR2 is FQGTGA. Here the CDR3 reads CASSPHRGNNQPQHF. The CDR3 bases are TGTGCCAGCAGCCCCCACAGGGGCAACAATCAGCCCCAGCATTTT.

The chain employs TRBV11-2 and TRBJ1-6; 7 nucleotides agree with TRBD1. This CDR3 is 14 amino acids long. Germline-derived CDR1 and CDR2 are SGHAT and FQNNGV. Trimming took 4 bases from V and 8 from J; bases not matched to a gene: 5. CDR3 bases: TGTGCCAGCAGCTCCAGGGGGGAAGATTCACCCCTCCACTTT. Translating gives CASSSRGEDSPLHF.

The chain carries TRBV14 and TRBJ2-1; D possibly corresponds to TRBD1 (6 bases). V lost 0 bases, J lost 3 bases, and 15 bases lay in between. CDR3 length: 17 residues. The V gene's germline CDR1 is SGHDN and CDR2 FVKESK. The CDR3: CASSQEGTHHSYNEQFF. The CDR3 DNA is TGTGCCAGCAGCCAAGAGGGGACACACCACAGCTACAATGAGCAGTTCTTC.

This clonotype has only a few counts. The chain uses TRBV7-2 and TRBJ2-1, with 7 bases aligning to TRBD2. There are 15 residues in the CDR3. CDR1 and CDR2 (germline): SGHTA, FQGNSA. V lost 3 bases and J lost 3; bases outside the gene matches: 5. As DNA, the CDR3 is TGTGCCAGCAGCTTGGGAGGGCCTCACTACAATGAGCAGTTCTTC. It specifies CASSLGGPHYNEQFF.

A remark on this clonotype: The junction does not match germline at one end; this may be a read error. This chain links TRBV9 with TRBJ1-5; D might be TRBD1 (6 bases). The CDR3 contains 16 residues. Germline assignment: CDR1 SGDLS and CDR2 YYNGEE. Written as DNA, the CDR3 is TGTGCCAGCAGCGGTAAAAGGGGGTTGATCGGTCAGCTCCAGCATTTT. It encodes CASSGKRGLIGQLQHF.

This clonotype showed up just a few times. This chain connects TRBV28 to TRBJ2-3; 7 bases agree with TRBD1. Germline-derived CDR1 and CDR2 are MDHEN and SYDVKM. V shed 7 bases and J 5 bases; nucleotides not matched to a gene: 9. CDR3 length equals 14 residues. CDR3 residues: CASTSRGLGDTQYF. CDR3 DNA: TGTGCCAGCACTTCCAGGGGGTTGGGAGATACGCAGTATTTT.

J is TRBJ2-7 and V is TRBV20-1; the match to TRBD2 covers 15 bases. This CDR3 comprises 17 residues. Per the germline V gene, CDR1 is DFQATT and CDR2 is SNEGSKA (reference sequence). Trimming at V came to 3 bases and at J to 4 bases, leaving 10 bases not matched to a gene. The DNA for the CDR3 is TGCAGTGCTAGTGGCAGGACTAGCGGGAGGGCTTTGTACGAGCAGTACTTC. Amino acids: CSASGRTSGRALYEQYF.

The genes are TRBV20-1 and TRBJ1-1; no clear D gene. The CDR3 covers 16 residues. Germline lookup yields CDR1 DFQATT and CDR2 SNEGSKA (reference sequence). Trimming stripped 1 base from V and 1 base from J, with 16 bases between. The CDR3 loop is CSARVPRSFKNTEAFF. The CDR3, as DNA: TGCAGTGCTAGAGTTCCTAGGTCATTTAAGAACACTGAAGCTTTCTTT.

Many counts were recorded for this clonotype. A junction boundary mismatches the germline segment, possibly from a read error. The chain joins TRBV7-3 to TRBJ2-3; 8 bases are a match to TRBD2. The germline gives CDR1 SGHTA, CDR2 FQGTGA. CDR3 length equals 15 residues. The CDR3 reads CASSLTGGLTDTQYF. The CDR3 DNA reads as TGTGCCAGCAGCCTAACGGGGGGGCTGACAGATACGCAGTATTTT. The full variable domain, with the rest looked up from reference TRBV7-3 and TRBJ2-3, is GAGVSQTPSNKVTEKGKYVELRCDPISGHTALYWYRQSLGQGPEFLIYFQGTGAADDSGLPNDRFFAVRPEGSVSTLKIQRTERGDSAVYLCASSLTGGLTDTQYFGPGTRLTVL.

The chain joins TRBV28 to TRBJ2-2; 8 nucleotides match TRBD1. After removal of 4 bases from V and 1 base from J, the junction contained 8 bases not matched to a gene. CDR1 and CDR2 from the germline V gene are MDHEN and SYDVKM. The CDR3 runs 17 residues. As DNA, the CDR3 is TGTGCCAGCAGTTCCCCCCCCGGGACAGGGAACACCGGGGAGCTGTTTTTT. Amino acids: CASSSPPGTGNTGELFF. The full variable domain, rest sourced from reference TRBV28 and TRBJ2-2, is DVKVTQSSRYLVKRTGEKVFLECVQDMDHENMFWYRQDPGLGLRLIYFSYDVKMKEKGDIPEGYSVSREKKERFSLILESASTNQTSMYLCASSSPPGTGNTGELFFGEGSRLTVL.

CDR3 sequence: CAISESTGGNYEQYF. DNA of the CDR3: TGTGCCATCAGTGAGTCTACAGGGGGTAACTACGAGCAGTACTTC. This chain links TRBV10-3 with TRBJ2-5; 8 bases fit TRBD1. The assigned J gene may be wrong: the sequence end matches TRBJ2-7 better. The CDR3 length is 15 residues. CDR1 and CDR2 from the germline V gene are ENHRY and SYGVKD.

The CDR3 DNA is TGTGCCAGCAGCGCCAGACACAACCAAGAGACCCAGTACTTC. This codes for CASSARHNQETQYF. This chain links TRBV4-2 with TRBJ2-5; D gene uncertain. Trimming shortened V by 5 bases and J by 0 bases, and 10 bases separated the two germline ends. This CDR3 region has 14 residues. The germline V gene has CDR1 LGHNA and CDR2 YNFKEQ.

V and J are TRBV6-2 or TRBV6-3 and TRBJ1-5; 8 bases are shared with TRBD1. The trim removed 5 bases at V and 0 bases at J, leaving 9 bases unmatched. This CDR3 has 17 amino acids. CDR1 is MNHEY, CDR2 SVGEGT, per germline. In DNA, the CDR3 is TGTGCCAGCAGTGGGAAGGACAGGGAATTTAGCAATCAGCCCCAGCATTTT. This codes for CASSGKDREFSNQPQHF.

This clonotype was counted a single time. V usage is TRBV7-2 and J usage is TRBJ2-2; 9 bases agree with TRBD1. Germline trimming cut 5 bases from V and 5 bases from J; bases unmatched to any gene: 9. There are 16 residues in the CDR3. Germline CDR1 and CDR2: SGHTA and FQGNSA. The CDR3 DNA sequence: TGTGCCAGCAGCCCTAGGACAGGGGCTATTACCGGGGAGCTGTTTTTT. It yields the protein CASSPRTGAITGELFF.

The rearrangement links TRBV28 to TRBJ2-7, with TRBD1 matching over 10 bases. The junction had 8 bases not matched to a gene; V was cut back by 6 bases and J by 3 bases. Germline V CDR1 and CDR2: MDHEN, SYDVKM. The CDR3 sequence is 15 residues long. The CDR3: CASSSDRGPLYEQYF. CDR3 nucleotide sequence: TGTGCCAGCAGCTCCGACAGGGGGCCCCTCTACGAGCAGTACTTC.

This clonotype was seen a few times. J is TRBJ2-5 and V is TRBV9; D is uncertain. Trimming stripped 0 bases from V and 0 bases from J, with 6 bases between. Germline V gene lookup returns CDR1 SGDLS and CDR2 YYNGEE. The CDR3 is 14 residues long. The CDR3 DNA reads TGTGCCAGCAGCGTAGTCGGAAACCAAGAGACCCAGTACTTC. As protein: CASSVVGNQETQYF.